The 8 T cell receptor beta chains presented below share a single source sample, sequenced in a study of cytomegalovirus exposure and HLA in healthy donors. Use of 60 Vbeta and 13 Jbeta primers characterized the PCR. Libraries were prepared by immunoSEQ multiplex PCR; TCRdb keeps only in-frame clonotypes and omits some of them. The sample yields about 160,000 clones, 82% seen once. Input material: PBMCs. The receptors here all came from a girl under 18 in good health and CMV-seropositive.

In this sample, this clone turned up a few times. Other DNA sequences in the same sample also yield this CDR3. V usage is TRBV29-1 and J usage is TRBJ1-5; D not resolved. The V end was cut by 4 bases, the J end by 5 bases, with 12 bases between. Germline V gene sequence: CDR1 SQVTM, CDR2 ANQGSEA. CDR3 length equals 13 residues. In DNA, the CDR3 is TGCAGCGTTGGGACCGGGGTTCATCAGCCCCAGCATTTT. Amino acids: CSVGTGVHQPQHF.

This clone has just a few counts. The chain combines TRBV9 with TRBJ2-1; 8 positions match TRBD2. The CDR3 is made up of 17 amino acids. With V trimmed by 4 bases and J by 4 bases, 13 bases remained unmatched. Germline CDR1 SGDLS, CDR2 YYNGEE. The CDR3: CASSTRTSTFEYNEQFF. CDR3 bases: TGTGCCAGCAGCACCAGGACTAGCACCTTCGAATACAATGAGCAGTTCTTC.

The V and J genes are TRBV14 and TRBJ2-3; a possible D gene is TRBD2 (5 bases). The V gene's germline CDR1 is SGHDN and CDR2 FVKESK. V lost 0 bases to trimming and J lost 4 bases, with 17 bases between them. This CDR3 region has 17 residues. CDR3 nucleotides: TGTGCCAGCAGCCAAGATTTTGAGGGAGTAGTTGCAGATACGCAGTATTTT. Encoded protein: CASSQDFEGVVADTQYF.

The J gene is TRBJ2-7, the V gene TRBV28; D is ambiguous. Germline assignment: CDR1 MDHEN and CDR2 SYDVKM. Deletions cut 5 bases from V and 2 bases from J, with 10 bases between. This CDR3 comprises 13 residues. CDR3 DNA sequence: TGTGCCAGCAGTCACTACACCACCTACGAGCAGTACTTC. This gives the protein CASSHYTTYEQYF.

The chain links TRBV9 to TRBJ2-2, with TRBD2 as a possible D gene (5 bases). This CDR3 has 15 amino acids. From germline, CDR1 is SGDLS and CDR2 YYNGEE. The V and J ends lost 0 bases and 4 bases respectively, with 10 bases between them. Here the CDR3 reads CASSVATRPTGELFF. For the CDR3, the DNA is TGTGCCAGCAGCGTAGCTACTAGGCCCACCGGGGAGCTGTTTTTT.

This chain joins TRBV18 and TRBJ2-7; 8 bases are a match to TRBD2. This CDR3 is built from 15 residues. The V segment lost 3 bases and the J segment 3 bases; nucleotides outside the gene matches: 7. Germline assignment: CDR1 KGHSH and CDR2 LQKENI. The CDR3 sequence is CASSPSGLAGYEQYF. The CDR3 DNA reads as TGTGCCAGCTCACCGTCGGGGCTAGCGGGCTACGAGCAGTACTTC.

In its sample, this clone was seen once. The V and J genes are TRBV5-6 and TRBJ2-1, with 10 bases aligning to TRBD1. CDR1 is SGHDT and CDR2 is YYEEEE in the germline V gene. This CDR3 region has 14 residues. V lost 3 bases, J lost 10 bases, and 7 bases stayed unmatched. In DNA, the CDR3 is TGTGCCAGCAGCTCGGACAGGGGGGATCGGGAGCAGTTCTTC. This translates into CASSSDRGDREQFF. Full variable domain (remainder filled in from reference TRBV5-6 and TRBJ2-1): DAGVTQSPTHLIKTRGQQVTLRCSPKSGHDTVSWYQQALGQGPQFIFQYYEEEERQRGNFPDRFSGHQFPNYSSELNVNALLLGDSALYLCASSSDRGDREQFFGPGTRLTVL.

This chain joins TRBV15 and TRBJ2-3; D call uncertain. The V and J ends lost 6 bases and 2 bases respectively, with 9 bases between them. The CDR3 covers 13 residues. Looked up from germline, CDR1 is LNHNV and CDR2 is YYDKDF (reference sequence). CDR3 loop: CATSREATDTQYF. The CDR3 DNA reads as TGTGCCACCAGTCGAGAAGCCACAGATACGCAGTATTTT.